The subject of this entry is one TCR beta chain. The antigen remains undetermined. The source material, RNA transcripts, was used to amplify TCR beta CDR3 regions. TCR CDR3 underwent first-round RT-PCR with the HTBI primer set. TCRdb called the multiplex PCR reads again in MiXCR, with one record for every CDR3 protein. The sample records some 600,000 distinct CDR3 sequences, more than 45% being singletons. The data are from a study of T cells in Graves' hyperthyroidism and ophthalmopathy. The definition of stable Graves' hyperthyroidism was no ophthalmopathy progression within 18 months. Disease duration under 2 months; hyperthyroidism patients were aged 18 to 65. Whole-study results and caveats: Ophthalmopathy onset followed model prediction by a median around 6.6 months.

This CDR3 region has 16 residues. Germline V gene lookup returns CDR1 LNHNV and CDR2 YYDKDF (reference sequence). J was trimmed by 6 bases and V by 1 base; bases with no gene match: 9. The sequenced material came from peripheral blood or thyroid tissue (not recorded which). This sequence was found in a woman aged 18-29 years with Graves' hyperthyroidism. This chain uses TRBV15 with TRBJ1-2, with 9 bases identical to TRBD1. This CDR3 is CATSRGGTGRGHGYTF. The CDR3 region has the DNA TGTGCCACCAGCAGAGGCGGGACAGGGCGCGGGCATGGCTACACCTTC.